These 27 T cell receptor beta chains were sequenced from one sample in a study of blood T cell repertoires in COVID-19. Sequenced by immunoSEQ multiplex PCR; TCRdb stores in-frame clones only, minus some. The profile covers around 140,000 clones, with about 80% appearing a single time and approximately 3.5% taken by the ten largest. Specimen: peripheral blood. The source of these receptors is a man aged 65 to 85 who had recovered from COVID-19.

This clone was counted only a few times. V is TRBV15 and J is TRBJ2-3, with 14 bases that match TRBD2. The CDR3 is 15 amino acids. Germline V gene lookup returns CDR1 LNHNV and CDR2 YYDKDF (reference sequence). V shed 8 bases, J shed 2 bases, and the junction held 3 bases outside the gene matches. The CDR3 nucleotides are TGTGCCACCCGACTAGCGGGAGGGTACACAGATACGCAGTATTTT. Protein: CATRLAGGYTDTQYF.

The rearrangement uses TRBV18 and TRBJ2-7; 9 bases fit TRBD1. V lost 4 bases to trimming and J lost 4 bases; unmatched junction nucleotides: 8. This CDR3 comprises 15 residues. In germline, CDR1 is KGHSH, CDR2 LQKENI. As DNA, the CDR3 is TGTGCCAGCTCACAAGGACAGGGGCCGCTATACGAGCAGTACTTC. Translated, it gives CASSQGQGPLYEQYF.

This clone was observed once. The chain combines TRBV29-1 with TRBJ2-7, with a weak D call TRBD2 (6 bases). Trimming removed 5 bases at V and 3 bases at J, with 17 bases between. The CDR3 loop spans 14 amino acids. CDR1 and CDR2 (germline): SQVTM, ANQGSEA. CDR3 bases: TGCAGCGTTTGGTATGCGGGGAGTGGCTACGAGCAGTACTTC. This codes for CSVWYAGSGYEQYF.

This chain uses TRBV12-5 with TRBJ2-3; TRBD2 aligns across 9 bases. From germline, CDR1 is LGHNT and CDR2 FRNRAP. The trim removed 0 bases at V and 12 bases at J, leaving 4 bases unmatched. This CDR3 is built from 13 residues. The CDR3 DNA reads TGTGCTAGTGGTTTGGTTGGCGGGAGGGTCCAGTATTTT. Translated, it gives CASGLVGGRVQYF.

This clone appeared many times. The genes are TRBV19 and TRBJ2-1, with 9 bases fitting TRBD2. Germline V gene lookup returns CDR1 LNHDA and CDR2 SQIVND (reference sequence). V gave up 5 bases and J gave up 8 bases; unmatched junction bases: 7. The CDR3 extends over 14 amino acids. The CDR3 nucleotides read TGTGCCAGTAGTCTGCTAGCGGGATTAGATGAGCAGTTCTTC. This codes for CASSLLAGLDEQFF.

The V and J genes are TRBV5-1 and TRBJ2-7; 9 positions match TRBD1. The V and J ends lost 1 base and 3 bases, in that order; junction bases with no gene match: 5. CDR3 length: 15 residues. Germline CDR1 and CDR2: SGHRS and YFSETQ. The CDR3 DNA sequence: TGCGCCAGCAGCTTGAGTGGGACAGGGCTCTACGAGCAGTACTTC. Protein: CASSLSGTGLYEQYF.

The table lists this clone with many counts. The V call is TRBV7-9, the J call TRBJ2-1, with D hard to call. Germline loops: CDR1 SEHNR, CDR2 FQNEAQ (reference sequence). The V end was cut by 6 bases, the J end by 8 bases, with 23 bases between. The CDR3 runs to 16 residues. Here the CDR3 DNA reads TGTGCCAGCAGTTCCACCGGTAATTTCTTCACGGATGAGCAGTTCTTC. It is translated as CASSSTGNFFTDEQFF.

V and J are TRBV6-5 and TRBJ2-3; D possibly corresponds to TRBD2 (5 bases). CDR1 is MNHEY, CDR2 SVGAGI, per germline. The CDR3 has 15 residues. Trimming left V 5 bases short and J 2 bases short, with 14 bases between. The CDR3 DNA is TGTGCCAGCAGTCCACCGACGGGGAACACAGATACGCAGTATTTT. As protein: CASSPPTGNTDTQYF.

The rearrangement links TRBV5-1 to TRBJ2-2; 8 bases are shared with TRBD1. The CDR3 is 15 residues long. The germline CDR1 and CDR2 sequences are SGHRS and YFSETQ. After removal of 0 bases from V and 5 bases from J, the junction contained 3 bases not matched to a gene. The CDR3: CASSLDRGKTGELFF. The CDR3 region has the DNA TGCGCCAGCAGCTTGGACAGGGGGAAAACCGGGGAGCTGTTTTTT.

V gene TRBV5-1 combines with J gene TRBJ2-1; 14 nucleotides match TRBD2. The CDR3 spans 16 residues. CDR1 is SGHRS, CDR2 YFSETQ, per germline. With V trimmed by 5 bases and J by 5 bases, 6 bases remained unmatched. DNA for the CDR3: TGCGCCAGCAGTTTAAGGACTAGCGGGAGGAACAATGAGCAGTTCTTC. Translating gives CASSLRTSGRNNEQFF.

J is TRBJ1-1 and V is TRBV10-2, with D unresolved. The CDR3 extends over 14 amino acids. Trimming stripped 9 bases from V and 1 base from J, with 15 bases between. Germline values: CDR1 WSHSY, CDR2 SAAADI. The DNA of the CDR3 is TGCGCCAGACGCGGGTGGGGTTCGAACACTGAAGCTTTCTTT. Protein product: CARRGWGSNTEAFF.

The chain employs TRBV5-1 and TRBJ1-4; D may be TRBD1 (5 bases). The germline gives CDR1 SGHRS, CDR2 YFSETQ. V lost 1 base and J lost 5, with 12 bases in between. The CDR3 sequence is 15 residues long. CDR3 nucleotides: TGCGCCAGCAGCTTGTTCCGGGGGGAGAATGAAAAACTGTTTTTT. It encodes CASSLFRGENEKLFF.

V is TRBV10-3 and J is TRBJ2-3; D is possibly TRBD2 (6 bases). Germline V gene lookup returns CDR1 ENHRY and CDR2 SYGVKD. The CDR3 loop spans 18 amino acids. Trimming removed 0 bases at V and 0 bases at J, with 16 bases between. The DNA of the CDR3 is TGTGCCATCAGTGAGTCGACTGGCACTAGCCTTAGCACAGATACGCAGTATTTT. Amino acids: CAISESTGTSLSTDTQYF.

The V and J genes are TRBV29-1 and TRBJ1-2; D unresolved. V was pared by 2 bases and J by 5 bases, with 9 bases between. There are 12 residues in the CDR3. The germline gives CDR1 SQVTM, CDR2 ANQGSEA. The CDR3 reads CSVEMAVYGYTF. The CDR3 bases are TGCAGCGTTGAAATGGCTGTTTATGGCTACACCTTC.

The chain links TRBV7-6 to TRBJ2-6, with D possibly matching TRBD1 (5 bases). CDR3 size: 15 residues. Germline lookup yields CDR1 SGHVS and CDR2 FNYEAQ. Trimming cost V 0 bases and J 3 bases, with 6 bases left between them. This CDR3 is CASSLAGVGANVLTF. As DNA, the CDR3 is TGTGCCAGCAGCTTAGCAGGGGTTGGGGCCAACGTCCTGACTTTC.

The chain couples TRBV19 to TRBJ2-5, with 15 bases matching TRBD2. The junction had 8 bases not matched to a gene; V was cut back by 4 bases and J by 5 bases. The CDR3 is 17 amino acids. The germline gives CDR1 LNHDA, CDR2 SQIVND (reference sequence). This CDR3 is CASSKGLAGGVWETQYF. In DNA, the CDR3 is TGTGCCAGTAGTAAGGGACTAGCGGGAGGAGTTTGGGAGACCCAGTACTTC.

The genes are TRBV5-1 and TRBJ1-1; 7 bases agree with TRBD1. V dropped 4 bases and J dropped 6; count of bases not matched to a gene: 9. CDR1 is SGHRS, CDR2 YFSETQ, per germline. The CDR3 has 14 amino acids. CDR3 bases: TGCGCCAGCAGCCAACGGGAGGGGGCCTCTGAAGCTTTCTTT. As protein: CASSQREGASEAFF.

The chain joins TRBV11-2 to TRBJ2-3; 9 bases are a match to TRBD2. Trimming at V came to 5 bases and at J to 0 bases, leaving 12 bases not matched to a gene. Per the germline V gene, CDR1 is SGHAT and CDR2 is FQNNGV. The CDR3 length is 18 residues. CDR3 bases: TGTGCCAGCAGCCTGCGTGCCGTAGCGGGAGTAAGCACAGATACGCAGTATTTT. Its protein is CASSLRAVAGVSTDTQYF.

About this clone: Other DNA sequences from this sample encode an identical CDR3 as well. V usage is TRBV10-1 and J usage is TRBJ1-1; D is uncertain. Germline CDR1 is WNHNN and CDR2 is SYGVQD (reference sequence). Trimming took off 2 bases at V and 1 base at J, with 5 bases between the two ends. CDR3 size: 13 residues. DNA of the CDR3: TGCGCCAGCAGTGAGACGGGGAACACTGAAGCTTTCTTT. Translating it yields CASSETGNTEAFF.

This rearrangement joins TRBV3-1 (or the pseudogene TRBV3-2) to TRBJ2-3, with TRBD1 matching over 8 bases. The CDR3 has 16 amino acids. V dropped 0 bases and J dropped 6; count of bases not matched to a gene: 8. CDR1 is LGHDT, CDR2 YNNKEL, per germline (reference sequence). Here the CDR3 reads CASSQDLNRGRDTQYF. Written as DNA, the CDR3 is TGTGCCAGCAGCCAAGATCTCAACAGGGGGAGGGATACGCAGTATTTT.

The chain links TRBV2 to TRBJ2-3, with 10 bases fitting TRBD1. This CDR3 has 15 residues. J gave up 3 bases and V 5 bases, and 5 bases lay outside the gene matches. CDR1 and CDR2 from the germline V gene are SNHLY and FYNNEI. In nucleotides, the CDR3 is TGTGCCAGCAGTAGCGACAGGGGGCCTACAGATACGCAGTATTTT. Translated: CASSSDRGPTDTQYF.

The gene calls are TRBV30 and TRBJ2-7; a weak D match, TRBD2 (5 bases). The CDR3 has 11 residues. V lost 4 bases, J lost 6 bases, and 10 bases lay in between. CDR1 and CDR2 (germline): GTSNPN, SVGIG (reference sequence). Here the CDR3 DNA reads TGTGCCTGGATGACTAAGGGCGAGCAGTACTTC. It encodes CAWMTKGEQYF. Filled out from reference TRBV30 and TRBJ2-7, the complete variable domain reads SQTIHQWPATLVQPVGSPLSLECTVEGTSNPNLYWYRQAAGRGLQLLFYSVGIGQISSEVPQNLSASRPQDRQFILSSKKLLLSDSGFYLCAWMTKGEQYFGPGTRLTVT.

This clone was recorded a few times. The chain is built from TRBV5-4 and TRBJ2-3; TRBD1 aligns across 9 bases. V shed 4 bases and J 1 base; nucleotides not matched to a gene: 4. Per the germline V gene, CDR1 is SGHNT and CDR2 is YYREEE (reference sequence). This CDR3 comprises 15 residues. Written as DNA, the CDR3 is TGTGCCAGCAGCCCCGGACAGGGGCGCACAGATACGCAGTATTTT. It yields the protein CASSPGQGRTDTQYF.

Written as DNA, the CDR3 is TGTGCCAGCAGCCCGGGACAAAAGAGTTTTGAGACCCAGTACTTC. This sequence encodes CASSPGQKSFETQYF. The chain employs TRBV11-2 and TRBJ2-5, with D possibly TRBD1 on 6 matching bases. Deletions cut 5 bases from V and 5 bases from J, with 18 bases between. The CDR3 covers 15 residues. Germline V gene data show CDR1 as SGHAT and CDR2 as FQNNGV.

The CDR3 region is CASRPGQGLGNQPQHF. The CDR3 DNA is TGTGCCAGTAGACCGGGACAGGGGTTAGGCAATCAGCCCCAGCATTTT. The V call is TRBV19, the J call TRBJ1-5; TRBD1 agrees at 10 bases. This CDR3 has 16 amino acids. Trimming at V came to 6 bases and at J to 2 bases, leaving 7 bases not matched to a gene. The germline CDR1 and CDR2 sequences are LNHDA and SQIVND (reference sequence).

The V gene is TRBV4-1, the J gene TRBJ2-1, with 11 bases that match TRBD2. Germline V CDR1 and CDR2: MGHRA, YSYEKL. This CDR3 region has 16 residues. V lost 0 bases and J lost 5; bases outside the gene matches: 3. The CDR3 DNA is TGCGCCAGCAGCCAAGATACTAGCGGGGGACACAATGAGCAGTTCTTC. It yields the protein CASSQDTSGGHNEQFF.

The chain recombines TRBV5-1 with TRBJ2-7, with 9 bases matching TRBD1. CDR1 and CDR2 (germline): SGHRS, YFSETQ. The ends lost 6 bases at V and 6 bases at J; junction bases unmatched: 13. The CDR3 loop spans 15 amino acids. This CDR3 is CASNLGTGFQGEQYF. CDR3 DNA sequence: TGCGCCAGCAATTTAGGGACAGGGTTCCAGGGCGAGCAGTACTTC.